The present T cell receptor beta chain was sequenced within a study of shared clonotypes between healthy human individuals (dated by TCRdb to between 2020 and 2021). Regarding the study in general: A couple of women and a few men aged 18 to 49 years were included in the cohort. The study deeply sequenced blood TCR repertoires of several healthy adults to estimate repertoire size and the extent of clonotype sharing between individuals. To increase sequencing depth and limit assay-specific biases, TCR repertoire library preparation and sequencing were carried out by different laboratories using diverse techniques. Leukapheresis yielded between about 0.94 and 8.9 billion PBMCs per donor.

What the study reported, not specific to this receptor: Sampling was restricted to blood, and TCR repertoires in tissues likely differ from the TCR repertoires found in blood. The small number of donors limited the genetic and exposure-history diversity represented. Based on pairwise subsampling, the degree of clonotype sharing among donors was expected to be affected by sequencing depth.

Counted from cysteine to phenylalanine, this CDR3 has 12 amino acids. The retained sequence is limited to the CDR3, 36 bases, with the frame set at the first base. Trimming at the junction amounts to 3 bases on V and 8 bases on J, and the germline ends lie 8 bases apart. CDR1 and CDR2, per the germline V gene, are SGHVS and FQNEAQ. TCR CDR3 regions were amplified from genomic DNA by multiplex PCR using the deep immunoSEQ assay. Extracted genomic DNA from each cell subset was distributed evenly across all wells of several immunoSEQ 96-well plates, and each plate was treated as a replicate. Each replicate PCR for unsorted PBMC received about 310 ng genomic DNA, equal to 30,000 to 35,000 T cell genomes. Unsorted PBMC genomic DNA was sequenced across ten immunoSEQ deep assay plates. Purified libraries were quantified with a Qubit 3.0 fluorometer, sized on a Bioanalyzer 2100, and re-quantified with the KAPA Library Quantification kit. Every immunoSEQ 96-well plate was sequenced on a dedicated single-read 150-cycle Illumina NextSeq 550 flow cell. The authors' analysis ran thus. The immunoSEQ output contained only junctional sequences without quality scores, so filtering could not match that applied to full-length reads. To assign V/J genes and CDR3, sequences were annotated using PyIR, a Python wrapper for IgBLAST v1.9, with IMGT germline references. Any read was removed if the V/J assignment was weak (E-value above 1e-6), the CDR3 was missing, or the read contained stop codons, out-of-frame junctions, or ambiguous translated residues. V3J clonotypes were defined by identical inferred V gene, J gene, and CDR3 amino acid sequence. Percentage overlap between repertoires was computed as shared unique clonotypes divided by the size of the smaller repertoire. Repertoire richness was assessed with RTK rarefaction, the Chao1 estimator, and Recon v2.1 estimates of unobserved clonotypes. TCRdb provides this immuneACCESS table in a form limited to in-frame rearrangements. Some clones are lacking; in checked studies, under half of them reflect an unresolved V gene, and why the rest are absent is not known. V and J calls and clone size are given by that table; D and trimming were obtained from the DNA. The table for this sample lists a few hundred thousand clones; about 80% of them were counted only once. The ten largest make up about an eighth of the sample.

Concerning this clone itself: Its antigen remains undetermined. Base quality data are lacking; no much larger clone is found one base away.

Healthy HIV-negative adults with no recently reported acute infections or vaccinations were included as donors. Every donor was a Caucasian adult living in Nashville, Tennessee, USA. For unsorted samples, some 100 million PBMCs were counted and genomic DNA was extracted with the QIAamp DNA Blood Mini kit. Blood was collected by leukapheresis, and PBMCs were isolated by Ficoll-Histopaque density gradient centrifugation and then cryopreserved in liquid nitrogen vapor phase. The chain was built from TRBV7-8 and TRBJ2-1; the D segment cannot be called with confidence. The sample was PBMCs. The receptor was derived from a woman between 40 and 55 years old in good health. Some clones in this sample may be carry-over from other donors' samples. The DNA sequence is given as TGTGCCAGCAGCTTTAAGGGCTATGAGCAGTTCTTC. Its translation reads: CASSFKGYEQFF.